A single sample is the source of the 18 T cell receptor beta chains below, sequenced in a study of T cells after posttransplantation cyclophosphamide. Some clones are missing from TCRdb's copy, which holds only in-frame ones; the method was immunoSEQ multiplex PCR. This table has tens of thousands of clones, roughly nine tenths appearing once. The sequencing input was PBMCs. Every receptor here comes from a woman aged 50 to 60 in good health and a related stem cell transplant donor.

V and J are TRBV6-1 and TRBJ2-6, with 7 bases identical to TRBD1. Germline-derived CDR1 and CDR2 are MNHNS and SASEGT. This CDR3 contains 17 residues. After removal of 1 base from V and 0 bases from J, the junction contained 3 bases not matched to a gene. The CDR3 DNA sequence: TGTGCCAGCAGTGAAGGGCAGGGGGTCTCTGGGGCCAACGTCCTGACTTTC. The encoded protein is CASSEGQGVSGANVLTF.

DNA of the CDR3: TGTGCCAGCAGCCAGGACAGGGACAATGAGCAGTTCTTC. This translates into CASSQDRDNEQFF. The chain joins TRBV5-4 to TRBJ2-1; 8 bases match TRBD1. CDR1 is SGHNT and CDR2 is YYREEE in the germline V gene (reference sequence). The CDR3 spans 13 residues. V shed 4 bases, J shed 5 bases, and the junction held 2 bases outside the gene matches.

The rearrangement joins TRBV28 to TRBJ1-3, with 9 bases that match TRBD1. After removal of 6 bases from V and 2 bases from J, the junction contained 5 bases not matched to a gene. Germline CDR1 and CDR2: MDHEN and SYDVKM. The length of the CDR3 is 15 residues. The CDR3 region has the DNA TGTGCCAGCAGGGAAACAGGGGGCGCTGGAAACACCATATATTTT. Translating gives CASRETGGAGNTIYF.

CDR3 region: CASSIPRLVYEQYF. The CDR3 coding sequence is TGTGCCAGTAGTATCCCCAGACTTGTTTACGAGCAGTACTTC. V gene TRBV19 combines with J gene TRBJ2-7; no firm D call. The V end lost 3 bases, the J end lost 4 bases, and 13 bases lay between the germline ends. The CDR3 has 14 amino acids. In germline, CDR1 is LNHDA, CDR2 SQIVND (reference sequence).

V usage is TRBV7-2 and J usage is TRBJ2-1, with D possibly being TRBD1 (5 bases). V was shortened by 2 bases and J by 0 bases, with 14 bases between the two germline ends. Germline V gene lookup returns CDR1 SGHTA and CDR2 FQGNSA. CDR3 size: 17 residues. The CDR3 protein is CASSLRVGEGSYNEQFF. The CDR3 DNA reads as TGTGCCAGCAGCTTACGTGTAGGGGAAGGCTCCTACAATGAGCAGTTCTTC.

CDR3 residues: CASSEPGTGVYEQYF. For the CDR3, the DNA is TGTGCCAGTAGTGAACCCGGGACAGGGGTCTACGAGCAGTACTTC. The chain uses TRBV19 and TRBJ2-7; TRBD1 agrees at 10 bases. V lost 5 bases to trimming and J lost 3 bases; unmatched junction nucleotides: 7. The V gene's germline CDR1 is LNHDA and CDR2 SQIVND (reference sequence). CDR3 size: 15 residues.

The chain couples TRBV5-1 to TRBJ2-7; TRBD2 matches at 7 bases. This CDR3 is built from 15 residues. The V segment lost 0 bases and the J segment 3 bases; nucleotides outside the gene matches: 6. Germline V gene sequence: CDR1 SGHRS, CDR2 YFSETQ. This CDR3 is CASSLGTRGDYEQYF. DNA of the CDR3: TGCGCCAGCAGCTTGGGGACCCGGGGGGACTACGAGCAGTACTTC.

J is TRBJ2-3 and V is TRBV7-3; TRBD2 is a possible D gene (6 bases). V was pared by 5 bases and J by 1 base, with 13 bases between. The CDR3 covers 15 residues. The germline CDR1 and CDR2 sequences are SGHTA and FQGTGA. CDR3 bases: TGTGCCAGCAGCCAACTAGCCGACGGCACAGATACGCAGTATTTT. Residues: CASSQLADGTDTQYF.

The gene calls are TRBV30 and TRBJ2-7, with 9 bases lining up with TRBD1. CDR1 is GTSNPN, CDR2 SVGIG, per germline (reference sequence). The CDR3 is made up of 12 amino acids. Trimming at V came to 5 bases and at J to 5 bases, leaving 4 bases not matched to a gene. This CDR3 is CAWSDRGDEQYF. The CDR3 DNA reads as TGTGCCTGGTCGGACAGGGGCGACGAGCAGTACTTC.

The CDR3 reads CASSENRATEAFF. The DNA for the CDR3 is TGCGCCAGCAGCGAAAACAGGGCTACTGAAGCTTTCTTT. The chain couples TRBV5-1 to TRBJ1-1, with a possible D match to TRBD1 (6 bases). Germline V CDR1 and CDR2: SGHRS, YFSETQ. There are 13 residues in the CDR3. Trimming pared 4 bases from V and 5 bases from J, leaving 12 bases between.

The CDR3 protein is CASSQDIGQPQHF. The CDR3 DNA follows: TGTGCCAGCAGCCAGGACATCGGTCAGCCCCAGCATTTT. The chain is built from TRBV14 and TRBJ1-5; tentative D call: TRBD1 (5 bases). This CDR3 has 13 residues. Germline-derived CDR1 and CDR2 are SGHDN and FVKESK. V gave up 3 bases and J gave up 6 bases, with 9 bases separating them.

The chain recombines TRBV7-9 with TRBJ2-3; the D gene is possibly TRBD2 (6 bases). CDR1 is SEHNR and CDR2 is FQNEAQ in the germline V gene (reference sequence). This CDR3 region has 17 residues. The germline V and J ends were trimmed by 5 bases and 0 bases, with 18 bases remaining between them. Here the CDR3 DNA reads TGTGCCAGCAGCCCAGGTGGGGGGACCTCTAGCACAGATACGCAGTATTTT. It encodes CASSPGGGTSSTDTQYF. Looking up the rest from reference TRBV7-9 and TRBJ2-3 gives the full variable domain: DTGVSQNPRHKITKRGQNVTFRCDPISEHNRLYWYRQTLGQGPEFLTYFQNEAQLEKSRLLSDRFSAERPKGSFSTLEIQRTEQGDSAMYLCASSPGGGTSSTDTQYFGPGTRLTVL.

The chain links TRBV5-5 to TRBJ1-3, with no clear D. The length of the CDR3 is 15 residues. The V end was cut by 0 bases, the J end by 4 bases, with 11 bases between. Germline-derived CDR1 and CDR2 are SGHKS and YYEKEE (reference sequence). The CDR3 sequence: CASSLGPGGGNTIYF. The CDR3 bases are TGTGCCAGCAGCTTGGGACCGGGAGGAGGAAACACCATATATTTT.

The rearrangement links TRBV18 to TRBJ1-3; TRBD1 might be the D (6 bases). V lost 3 bases and J 4 bases, leaving 13 bases between the germline ends. CDR1 and CDR2 (germline): KGHSH, LQKENI. This CDR3 contains 15 residues. The CDR3 protein is CASSPNPGQGNTIYF. The CDR3 nucleotides are TGTGCCAGCTCACCCAACCCGGGACAAGGAAACACCATATATTTT.

The V and J genes are TRBV29-1 and TRBJ1-2; a possible D gene is TRBD1 (5 bases). Germline V gene sequence: CDR1 SQVTM, CDR2 ANQGSEA. V was shortened by 7 bases and J by 8 bases, with 14 bases between the two germline ends. This CDR3 region has 11 residues. The CDR3 here is CSAWGPTGYTF. As DNA, the CDR3 is TGCAGCGCGTGGGGCCCGACGGGCTACACCTTC.

The V gene is TRBV6-5, the J gene TRBJ2-5, with a possible D match to TRBD2 (6 bases). V was shortened by 5 bases and J by 1 base, with 14 bases between the two germline ends. CDR3 size: 15 residues. Germline V gene data show CDR1 as MNHEY and CDR2 as SVGAGI. The CDR3 coding sequence is TGTGCCAGCAGTAAGGGGCTAGCGTTCCAAGAGACCCAGTACTTC. Translated: CASSKGLAFQETQYF.

The rearrangement links TRBV6-7 to TRBJ2-2; TRBD1 might be the D (6 bases). Being an ORF, TRBV6-7 has a function that is uncertain. Trimming left V 0 bases short and J 7 bases short, with 21 bases between. The CDR3 loop spans 18 amino acids. The CDR3 DNA follows: TGTGCCAGCAGTTACTCGAACGGAAGACAGGACCACCTCGGGGAGCTGTTTTTT. The encoded protein is CASSYSNGRQDHLGELFF.

The rearrangement links TRBV20-1 to TRBJ2-5; 7 bases map to TRBD1. V lost 7 bases to trimming and J lost 3 bases; unmatched junction nucleotides: 2. The germline CDR1 and CDR2 sequences are DFQATT and SNEGSKA (reference sequence). CDR3 size: 11 residues. The DNA of the CDR3 is TGCAGTGGCCAGGGGGAAGAGACCCAGTACTTC. Residues: CSGQGEETQYF.